The 15 T cell receptor beta chains below were found in one sample sequenced in a study of spatial heterogeneity in lung cancer. TCRdb reprocessed the 5' RACE reads via MiXCR and lists one record per CDR3 protein. Among 48,000 or so distinct CDR3 sequences listed, roughly 5.2% were seen once. As to time point: sample taken at primary tumor resection. From tumor, nontumor lung or frozen PBMC, whole RNA was taken unsorted for sequencing. The source was PBMCs, collected at surgery. The receptors here all came from a male donor with early-stage non-small cell lung cancer.

The table lists this clonotype with a few counts. The chain joins TRBV12-3 or TRBV12-4 to TRBJ1-1; unclear D gene. The CDR3 spans 15 residues. V shed 7 bases and J shed 1 base, with 16 bases lying between them. Written as DNA, the CDR3 is TGTGCCAGCAATCCCTCTTTCGTCCCGAACACTGAAGCTTTCTTT. Translation: CASNPSFVPNTEAFF.

In this sample, this clonotype turned up a few times. V usage is TRBV12-3 or TRBV12-4 and J usage is TRBJ1-2; TRBD1 aligns across 10 bases. V shed 6 bases, J shed 8 bases, and the junction held 6 bases outside the gene matches. The CDR3 consists of 13 residues. CDR3 DNA sequence: TGTGCCAGCAGCCCAAGGACAGGGGGAGGCTACACCTTC. Translation: CASSPRTGGGYTF.

This clonotype was picked up many times. The V gene is TRBV7-9, the J gene TRBJ2-5; a possible D gene is TRBD1 (5 bases). This CDR3 has 15 amino acids. The V gene's germline CDR1 is SEHNR and CDR2 FQNEAQ (reference sequence). The V gene lost 1 base and the J gene lost 5 bases, with 14 bases spanning the gap. The CDR3 DNA reads as TGTGCCAGCAGCTTAGACGTAGGGGAAGAGGAGACCCAGTACTTC. Its protein product is CASSLDVGEEETQYF.

V usage is TRBV6-1 and J usage is TRBJ2-7; tentative D call: TRBD2 (6 bases). V shed 2 bases and J shed 6 bases, with 17 bases lying between them. The CDR3 is made up of 15 amino acids. Germline V lookup: CDR1 MNHNS, CDR2 SASEGT. The CDR3 region is CASSEQTSPPPEQYF. The CDR3 nucleotides are TGTGCCAGCAGTGAACAAACTAGCCCGCCTCCCGAGCAGTACTTC.

This clonotype was seen ten or more times. The V gene is TRBV12-3 or TRBV12-4, the J gene TRBJ2-2, with TRBD2 matching over 13 bases. V shed 6 bases, J shed 6 bases, and the junction held 1 base outside the gene matches. The CDR3 has 14 residues. The DNA of the CDR3 is TGTGCCAGCAGAACTAGCGGGAGGGCCGGGGAGCTGTTTTTT. The encoded protein is CASRTSGRAGELFF.

The sample holds many counts of this clonotype. This chain links TRBV20-1 with TRBJ2-7; 9 nucleotides align to TRBD2. Germline V CDR1 and CDR2: DFQATT, SNEGSKA (reference sequence). This CDR3 is built from 14 residues. The J segment lost 5 bases and the V segment lost 0 bases, leaving 5 bases of the junction unmatched. For the CDR3, the DNA is TGCAGTGCTAGAGAGGCTAGCGGGGTCCACGAGCAGTACTTC. Amino acid sequence: CSAREASGVHEQYF.

This clonotype was found many times. The chain is built from TRBV2 and TRBJ2-5; D unclear. V lost 9 bases and J 5 bases, leaving 13 bases between the germline ends. The CDR3 covers 12 residues. Germline CDR1 and CDR2: SNHLY and FYNNEI. This CDR3 reads CASMTTGETQYF. CDR3 nucleotides: TGTGCCAGTATGACGACCGGGGAGACCCAGTACTTC.

This clonotype is classed as medium-sized. The genes are TRBV28 and TRBJ2-4; 8 bases align to TRBD2. This CDR3 region has 15 residues. The germline gives CDR1 MDHEN, CDR2 SYDVKM. The V segment lost 5 bases and the J segment 7 bases; nucleotides outside the gene matches: 10. The CDR3: CASSAGRAKVNIQYF. The CDR3 region has the DNA TGTGCCAGCAGTGCCGGGAGGGCCAAGGTTAACATTCAGTACTTC. The full variable domain, in which reference TRBV28 and TRBJ2-4 provide the parts outside the CDR3, is DVKVTQSSRYLVKRTGEKVFLECVQDMDHENMFWYRQDPGLGLRLIYFSYDVKMKEKGDIPEGYSVSREKKERFSLILESASTNQTSMYLCASSAGRAKVNIQYFGAGTRLSVL.

This clonotype showed up many times. The chain combines TRBV20-1 with TRBJ2-5; a possible D gene is TRBD2 (5 bases). Germline lookup yields CDR1 DFQATT and CDR2 SNEGSKA (reference sequence). The CDR3 extends over 14 amino acids. V dropped 6 bases and J dropped 3 bases, with 17 bases sitting between them. CDR3 sequence reads: CSAEGGSREETQYF. For the CDR3, the DNA is TGCAGTGCCGAGGGCGGCTCCCGGGAAGAGACCCAGTACTTC.

The gene calls are TRBV19 and TRBJ1-2, with TRBD1 as a possible D gene (5 bases). Deletions cut 4 bases from V and 4 bases from J, with 16 bases between. The germline gives CDR1 LNHDA, CDR2 SQIVND (reference sequence). This CDR3 is built from 15 residues. CDR3 sequence (DNA): TGTGCCAGTAGTACACCAAAGGGACTGAGCTATGGCTACACCTTC. It encodes CASSTPKGLSYGYTF.

This clonotype was detected many times. The chain combines TRBV7-9 with TRBJ2-2; 7 bases align to TRBD2. The V gene's germline CDR1 is SEHNR and CDR2 FQNEAQ (reference sequence). This CDR3 is 16 amino acids long. J lost 6 bases, V lost 5 bases, and 12 bases had no gene match. The CDR3 DNA reads as TGTGCCAGCAGCGCTGAAGTAGCGGGTTCCCCCGGGGAGCTGTTTTTT. As protein: CASSAEVAGSPGELFF.

This clonotype came up many times. The chain combines TRBV11-2 with TRBJ2-1; D possibly corresponds to TRBD1 (6 bases). Trimming removed 5 bases at V and 4 bases at J, with 15 bases between. The CDR3 loop spans 15 amino acids. Germline values: CDR1 SGHAT, CDR2 FQNNGV. CDR3 sequence (DNA): TGTGCCAGCAGCCCACTCAGGGGCGGGTACAATGAGCAGTTCTTC. Residues: CASSPLRGGYNEQFF.

This clonotype has ten or more counts. The CDR3 protein is CASSRSGVTYEQYF. The CDR3 DNA reads as TGTGCCAGCAGCAGGAGCGGGGTTACCTACGAGCAGTACTTC. This chain uses TRBV5-6 with TRBJ2-7; 7 nucleotides agree with TRBD2. CDR1 is SGHDT and CDR2 is YYEEEE in the germline V gene. This CDR3 has 14 amino acids. Losses at the gene ends were 4 bases for V and 2 bases for J; bases not matched to a gene: 6.

This sequence joins TRBV10-2 and TRBJ1-5; a weak D match, TRBD1 (6 bases). Germline lookup yields CDR1 WSHSY and CDR2 SAAADI. Trimming shortened V by 5 bases and J by 7 bases, and 12 bases separated the two germline ends. This CDR3 contains 13 residues. Here the CDR3 reads CASSPTGYQPQHF. The CDR3 DNA is TGCGCCAGCAGTCCCACAGGGTACCAGCCCCAGCATTTT.

This clonotype was counted at least ten times. The chain employs TRBV14 and TRBJ2-1, with D unclear. Germline V gene sequence: CDR1 SGHDN, CDR2 FVKESK. Trimming pared 1 base from V and 2 bases from J, leaving 3 bases between. CDR3 length: 13 amino acids. This chain's CDR3 is CASSQGTYNEQFF. In nucleotides, the CDR3 is TGTGCCAGCAGCCAAGGAACCTACAATGAGCAGTTCTTC.